The sample holds many counts of the clone carrying this TCR beta chain. Its antigen is undetermined. This record comes from a study of identical twins. General study results and limits: Whereas memory repertoires showed no such difference, abundant cord blood beta clonotypes carried fewer insertions. Out-of-frame alpha sequences common to twins exhibited an excess of low generation probability.

Healthy Caucasians supplied all donations. Each CDR3 protein is one row after TCRdb ran MiXCR on the 5' RACE reads. The table shows roughly 630,000 distinct CDR3 sequences, with roughly 7.1% occurring only once. The CDR3 has 14 amino acids. V gave up 10 bases and J gave up 0 bases, with 13 bases separating them. Germline values: CDR1 MDHEN, CDR2 SYDVKM. This sample was shared with a second study, whose subject was yellow fever vaccine responses in identical twins.

The sequenced material came from PBMCs. This TCR derives from a woman aged 18-35 years in good health. This rearrangement joins TRBV28 to TRBJ2-4, with D possibly being TRBD2 (5 bases). The CDR3 coding sequence is TGTGCCATCAGAGCCGGGATAGCCAAAAACATTCAGTACTTC. As protein: CAIRAGIAKNIQYF. Together with reference TRBV28 and TRBJ2-4, the CDR3 gives the full variable domain: DVKVTQSSRYLVKRTGEKVFLECVQDMDHENMFWYRQDPGLGLRLIYFSYDVKMKEKGDIPEGYSVSREKKERFSLILESASTNQTSMYLCAIRAGIAKNIQYFGAGTRLSVL.